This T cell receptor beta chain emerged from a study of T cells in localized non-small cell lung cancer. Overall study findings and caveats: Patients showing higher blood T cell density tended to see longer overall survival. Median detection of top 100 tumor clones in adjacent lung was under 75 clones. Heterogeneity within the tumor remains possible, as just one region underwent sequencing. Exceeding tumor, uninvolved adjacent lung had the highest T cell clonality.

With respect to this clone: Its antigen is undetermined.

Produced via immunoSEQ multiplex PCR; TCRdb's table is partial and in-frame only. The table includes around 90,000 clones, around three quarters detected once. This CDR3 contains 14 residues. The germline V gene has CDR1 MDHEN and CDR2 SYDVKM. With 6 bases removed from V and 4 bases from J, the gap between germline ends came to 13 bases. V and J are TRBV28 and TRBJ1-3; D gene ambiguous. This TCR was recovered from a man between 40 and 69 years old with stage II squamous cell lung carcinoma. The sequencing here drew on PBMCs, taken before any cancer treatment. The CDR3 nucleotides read TGTGCCAGCAGGAAAAGGCGGGAAGGAAACACCATATATTTT. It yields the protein CASRKRREGNTIYF.